Following are 16 T cell receptor beta chains from one sample sequenced in a study of CD8+ T cells in alopecia areata. Treatment defined: oral pan-JAK inhibitor, 5-10 mg twice daily. Extracted RNA was reverse transcribed into cDNA, the sequencing template. This table comes from immunoSEQ multiplex PCR, and its TCRdb copy is limited to in-frame clones, with some not included. The data show under 200,000 clones, with about two thirds seen just once and 0.9% to 1% held by the top ten. Sequences were derived from CD4+ T cells sorted from blood, sampled at week 4, from a patient treated with tofacitinib. The receptors come from a human donor with alopecia areata.

The sample holds a few counts of this clone. The chain joins TRBV29-1 to TRBJ2-5; 7 bases fit TRBD1. V dropped 6 bases and J dropped 2; count of bases not matched to a gene: 3. CDR3 length: 12 residues. The germline CDR1 and CDR2 sequences are SQVTM and ANQGSEA. The CDR3 nucleotides are TGCAGCGTCTCCAGGGGGCAAGAGACCCAGTACTTC. Translated, it gives CSVSRGQETQYF.

This clone showed up just a few times. V usage is TRBV2 and J usage is TRBJ2-6, with TRBD1 matching over 8 bases. With 5 bases clipped from V and 3 bases from J, the junction kept 3 bases outside the gene matches. Germline-derived CDR1 and CDR2 are SNHLY and FYNNEI. The CDR3 is 15 residues long. This chain's CDR3 is CASSTGGFGANVLTF. CDR3 nucleotide sequence: TGTGCCAGCAGTACAGGGGGTTTTGGGGCCAACGTCCTGACTTTC. Full variable domain (missing parts from reference TRBV2 and TRBJ2-6): EPEVTQTPSHQVTQMGQEVILRCVPISNHLYFYWYRQILGQKVEFLVSFYNNEISEKSEIFDDQFSVERPDGSNFTLKIRSTKLEDSAMYFCASSTGGFGANVLTFGAGSRLTVL.

V and J are TRBV15 and TRBJ2-7, with 9 bases that match TRBD1. CDR3 length: 17 residues. V trimming: 1 base; J trimming: 3 bases; junction bases outside the gene matches: 10. Per the germline V gene, CDR1 is LNHNV and CDR2 is YYDKDF (reference sequence). The CDR3 loop reads CATSRGSGTGSFYEQYF. CDR3 nucleotides: TGTGCCACCAGCAGAGGGTCCGGGACAGGGTCCTTCTACGAGCAGTACTTC.

This chain links TRBV29-1 with TRBJ2-3; D perhaps matches TRBD2 (5 bases). Looked up from germline, CDR1 is SQVTM and CDR2 is ANQGSEA. V was cut by 3 bases and J by 2 bases, with 9 bases left in between. This CDR3 is built from 13 residues. The CDR3 sequence is CSVESGYTDTQYF. CDR3 sequence (DNA): TGCAGCGTTGAGTCGGGATACACAGATACGCAGTATTTT.

The CDR3 DNA reads as TGCAGCGTCGCCCCAGCGGGGGCCTACAATGAGCAGTTCTTC. This gives the protein CSVAPAGAYNEQFF. The chain recombines TRBV29-1 with TRBJ2-1; 8 bases line up with TRBD2. CDR3 size: 14 residues. J lost 2 bases, V lost 6 bases, and 6 bases had no gene match. Germline V gene sequence: CDR1 SQVTM, CDR2 ANQGSEA.

The J gene is TRBJ2-5, the V gene TRBV25-1; D is perhaps TRBD1 (6 bases). The V gene's germline CDR1 is MGHDK and CDR2 SYGVNS. V lost 1 base to trimming and J lost 1 base, with 10 bases between them. The CDR3 totals 15 residues. The CDR3 sequence: CASSESKGGQETQYF. CDR3 in DNA: TGTGCCAGCAGTGAATCAAAAGGGGGCCAAGAGACCCAGTACTTC.

In its sample, this clone was seen a few times. The rearrangement links TRBV18 to TRBJ1-5, with unresolved D. With 6 bases removed from V and 0 bases from J, the gap between germline ends came to 15 bases. This CDR3 has 16 residues. CDR1 and CDR2 (germline): KGHSH, LQKENI. DNA of the CDR3: TGTGCCAGCTCCCGAGTGCGGATTGATAGCAATCAGCCCCAGCATTTT. Amino acid sequence: CASSRVRIDSNQPQHF. Looking up the rest from reference TRBV18 and TRBJ1-5 gives the full variable domain: NAGVMQNPRHLVRRRGQEARLRCSPMKGHSHVYWYRQLPEEGLKFMVYLQKENIIDESGMPKERFSAEFPKEGPSILRIQQVVRGDSAAYFCASSRVRIDSNQPQHFGDGTRLSIL.

This chain connects TRBV27 to TRBJ2-2; 10 positions agree with TRBD1. This CDR3 is built from 15 residues. The J segment lost 7 bases and the V segment lost 7 bases, leaving 9 bases of the junction unmatched. Germline assignment: CDR1 MNHEY and CDR2 SMNVEV (reference sequence). The CDR3 nucleotides are TGTGCCAGCACCCGTGTGGGACAGGGGAGCGGGGAGCTGTTTTTT. Protein: CASTRVGQGSGELFF.

This clone has just a few counts. The V and J genes are TRBV6-5 and TRBJ1-6, with D hard to call. Germline CDR1 MNHEY, CDR2 SVGAGI. V was trimmed by 2 bases and J by 10 bases, leaving 6 bases between them. The CDR3 loop spans 12 amino acids. CDR3 residues: CASSYVGSPLHF. The CDR3 DNA sequence: TGTGCCAGCAGTTACGTGGGATCACCCCTCCACTTT.

The chain carries TRBV30 and TRBJ2-1; D might be TRBD1 or TRBD2, each matching 5 bases. The CDR3 runs 15 residues. Germline values: CDR1 GTSNPN, CDR2 SVGIG (reference sequence). Trimming pared 0 bases from V and 7 bases from J, leaving 16 bases between. Here the CDR3 reads CAWSVIGTRGNEQFF. As DNA, the CDR3 is TGTGCCTGGAGTGTGATAGGGACGAGGGGAAATGAGCAGTTCTTC.

To note about this clone: One junction end does not reproduce the germline sequence, and a read error may be involved. This chain joins TRBV30 and TRBJ2-7; 8 bases fit TRBD2. Germline CDR1 and CDR2: GTSNPN and SVGIG (reference sequence). The CDR3 contains 14 residues. The CDR3 coding sequence is TGTGCCTGGACCCTTAGCGGGGCTTCCTCCGAGCAGTACTTC. Its translation is CAWTLSGASSEQYF.

CDR3 nucleotide sequence: TGCAGCGTCGAGGGGGGGCCCGGAAAGGGTACTACTAAAAACATTCAGTACTTC. Its protein product is CSVEGGPGKGTTKNIQYF. The chain joins TRBV29-1 to TRBJ2-4; TRBD2 is a possible D gene (7 bases). V was clipped by 6 bases and J by 4 bases, with 28 bases between them. Germline-derived CDR1 and CDR2 are SQVTM and ANQGSEA. CDR3 length: 18 amino acids.

The chain joins TRBV18 to TRBJ1-5; D is possibly TRBD1 (6 bases). Germline V gene data show CDR1 as KGHSH and CDR2 as LQKENI. The CDR3 spans 15 residues. V was pared by 4 bases and J by 4 bases, with 14 bases between. CDR3 coding DNA: TGTGCCAGCTCACAAACCGGGACAACTAATCAGCCCCAGCATTTT. Protein: CASSQTGTTNQPQHF.

The chain couples TRBV29-1 to TRBJ1-2; D remains ambiguous. The CDR3 has 12 amino acids. CDR1 and CDR2 from the germline V gene are SQVTM and ANQGSEA. Trimming took off 0 bases at V and 9 bases at J, with 11 bases between the two ends. CDR3 region: CSVEDPSGSYTF. The CDR3 coding sequence is TGCAGCGTTGAAGATCCCTCGGGGAGCTACACCTTC.

This clone has a handful of counts. This chain connects TRBV29-1 to TRBJ2-1; D remains ambiguous. Looked up from germline, CDR1 is SQVTM and CDR2 is ANQGSEA. The V end was cut by 5 bases, the J end by 5 bases, with 10 bases between. This CDR3 has 12 residues. As DNA, the CDR3 is TGCAGCGTTTCCCCAGGAGACAATGAGCAGTTCTTC. Residues: CSVSPGDNEQFF.

The table lists this clone with a few counts. V usage is TRBV29-1 and J usage is TRBJ2-1, with D possibly matching TRBD1 (6 bases). Trimming took 1 base from V and 4 from J, leaving 11 bases between them. CDR1 and CDR2 (germline): SQVTM, ANQGSEA. The CDR3 is made up of 14 amino acids. The CDR3 sequence: CSVEVGGQYNEQFF. In DNA form, the CDR3 reads TGCAGCGTTGAAGTCGGTGGACAGTACAATGAGCAGTTCTTC.